This T cell receptor (beta chain) emerged from a study of Tregs in tolerant kidney transplant recipients. Study conclusions and caveats: Activated donor B cell expansion appeared to reveal the most relevant donor-specific TCRbeta repertoire.

This clone showed up just once. Its cognate antigen is unknown. The CDR3 totals 14 residues. Germline loops: CDR1 LNHNV, CDR2 YYDKDF (reference sequence). The V and J ends lost 5 bases and 5 bases respectively, with 16 bases between them. Sequencing was performed with immunoSEQ multiplex PCR; in TCRdb, only in-frame clones are kept and a portion is missing. The table shows about 81,000 clones, with roughly nine tenths occurring only once. The nonmyeloablative bone marrow transplants came from related graft donors, with transient mixed chimerism. The sample consisted of CD4+ T cells from blood (PBMCs), taken 24 months after the transplant. The V gene is TRBV15, the J gene TRBJ2-7, with unresolved D. The receptor's source is a human patient who received a combined kidney and bone marrow transplant. The graft donor may have contributed some T cells. The CDR3 region is CATSPTAASDEQYF. Written as DNA, the CDR3 is TGTGCCACCAGCCCGACGGCGGCGAGCGACGAGCAGTACTTC.